The 15 T cell receptor beta chains below all came from one sample that was sequenced in a study of T-cell memory formation after mild COVID-19. One entry per CDR3 protein, called by TCRdb with MiXCR from the 5' RACE reads. The sample shows fewer than 250,000 distinct CDR3 sequences, approximately 15% of them seen only once. Material for sequencing was PBMCs or a T cell subset sorted from them (not recorded which). The receptors were gathered from an adult woman who had mild COVID-19 (a few samples of this study predate the infection). Cell type and time point are not known.

This chain links TRBV7-2 with TRBJ1-1; TRBD1 matches at 9 bases. Germline loops: CDR1 SGHTA, CDR2 FQGNSA. Trimming cost V 1 base and J 5 bases; bases outside gene matches: 11. The CDR3 runs 17 residues. The CDR3 sequence is CASSLDRYRGPGTEAFF. DNA of the CDR3: TGTGCCAGCAGCTTAGATCGATACAGGGGGCCGGGGACTGAAGCTTTCTTT.

This clonotype has a count of ten or more. This chain joins TRBV12-3 or TRBV12-4 and TRBJ1-6, with 9 bases lining up with TRBD1. V gave up 6 bases and J gave up 8 bases; unmatched junction bases: 2. The CDR3 extends over 13 amino acids. The CDR3 reads CASRGQGHSPLHF. CDR3 in DNA: TGTGCCAGCAGGGGACAGGGTCATTCACCCCTCCACTTT.

The gene calls are TRBV25-1 and TRBJ2-2; no reliable D call. CDR1 and CDR2 from the germline V gene are MGHDK and SYGVNS. V lost 6 bases and J lost 3, with 14 bases in between. This CDR3 comprises 15 residues. CDR3 coding DNA: TGTGCCAGCAGCCCTACCGCTATCTACACCGGGGAGCTGTTTTTT. It is translated as CASSPTAIYTGELFF.

The table lists this clonotype with many counts. The chain recombines TRBV24-1 with TRBJ2-1; maybe TRBD1 (5 bases). CDR3 length: 17 amino acids. V shed 0 bases and J shed 12 bases, with 23 bases lying between them. Germline-derived CDR1 and CDR2 are KGHDR and SFDVKD. CDR3 DNA sequence: TGTGCCACCAGTGATTTGCTTCCCAGGGATAATACAATGGCGCAGTTCTTC. Amino acid sequence: CATSDLLPRDNTMAQFF.

The V and J genes are TRBV20-1 and TRBJ2-7; 8 bases fit TRBD1. The V gene's germline CDR1 is DFQATT and CDR2 SNEGSKA (reference sequence). There are 15 residues in the CDR3. V trimming: 3 bases; J trimming: 2 bases; junction bases outside the gene matches: 9. The CDR3 nucleotides are TGCAGTGCTAGGGGTAAGACAGGGGCCACCTACGAGCAGTACTTC. Amino acid sequence: CSARGKTGATYEQYF.

This clonotype appeared a few times. V and J are TRBV27 and TRBJ2-6; D uncertain. CDR3 length equals 15 residues. Looked up from germline, CDR1 is MNHEY and CDR2 is SMNVEV (reference sequence). Trimming cost V 3 bases and J 2 bases, with 8 bases left between them. CDR3 amino acids: CASSFKNTGANVLTF. CDR3 coding DNA: TGTGCCAGCAGTTTCAAGAATACTGGGGCCAACGTCCTGACTTTC.

The chain combines TRBV11-2 with TRBJ2-3, with D maybe TRBD2 (6 bases). Germline V lookup: CDR1 SGHAT, CDR2 FQNNGV. The CDR3 covers 15 residues. The V and J ends lost 2 bases and 2 bases respectively, with 11 bases between them. Here the CDR3 reads CASSLFGSNTDTQYF. As DNA, the CDR3 is TGTGCCAGCAGCTTATTCGGGAGCAACACAGATACGCAGTATTTT.

This chain uses TRBV7-2 with TRBJ1-5; 10 bases line up with TRBD1. The CDR3 covers 15 residues. V shed 5 bases and J 4 bases; nucleotides not matched to a gene: 5. Germline V lookup: CDR1 SGHTA, CDR2 FQGNSA. CDR3 DNA sequence: TGTGCCAGCAGCCCGGACAGGGGGTTGAATCAGCCCCAGCATTTT. It specifies CASSPDRGLNQPQHF.

This clonotype was seen more than once but under ten times. The chain carries TRBV20-1 and TRBJ1-1, with D uncertain. The CDR3 sequence is 12 residues long. Germline-derived CDR1 and CDR2 are DFQATT and SNEGSKA (reference sequence). For the CDR3, the DNA is TGCAAACCCAGCCAGCTGAACACTGAAGCTTTCTTT. This sequence encodes CKPSQLNTEAFF.

Points on this clonotype: One junction end does not reproduce the germline sequence, and a read error may be involved. The rearrangement uses TRBV20-1 and TRBJ2-1, with D maybe TRBD2 (6 bases). Germline CDR1 reads DFQATT; CDR2 reads SNEGSKA (reference sequence). The CDR3 is 15 amino acids. This CDR3 reads CSDRDRGAAYNEQFF. The CDR3 region has the DNA TGCAGTGATAGAGATCGCGGGGCCGCCTACAATGAGCAGTTCTTC.

The table lists this clonotype with a few counts. V and J are TRBV20-1 and TRBJ1-2; tentative D call: TRBD1 (5 bases). Germline loops: CDR1 DFQATT, CDR2 SNEGSKA (reference sequence). The V end was cut by 0 bases, the J end by 2 bases, with 10 bases between. This CDR3 contains 14 residues. The CDR3 protein is CSARDLPGNYGYTF. DNA of the CDR3: TGCAGTGCTAGAGATCTCCCAGGGAACTATGGCTACACCTTC.

A few counts support this clonotype. The genes are TRBV20-1 and TRBJ1-2; no clear D gene. This CDR3 has 16 amino acids. V was pared by 1 base and J by 1 base, with 16 bases between. The germline CDR1 and CDR2 sequences are DFQATT and SNEGSKA (reference sequence). Here the CDR3 reads CSARVDVGKSNYGYTF. As DNA, the CDR3 is TGCAGTGCTAGAGTCGACGTGGGAAAGAGTAACTATGGCTACACCTTC.

The chain employs TRBV7-2 and TRBJ1-2; D call uncertain. The CDR3 loop spans 15 amino acids. Trimming removed 1 base at V and 2 bases at J, with 11 bases between. Per germline, CDR1 SGHTA and CDR2 FQGNSA. For the CDR3, the DNA is TGTGCCAGCAGCTTAGGCGGAATCCAAAACTATGGCTACACCTTC. Translated: CASSLGGIQNYGYTF. Full variable domain (remainder filled in from reference TRBV7-2 and TRBJ1-2): GAGVSQSPSNKVTEKGKDVELRCDPISGHTALYWYRQSLGQGLEFLIYFQGNSAPDKSGLPSDRFSAERTGGSVSTLTIQRTQQEDSAVYLCASSLGGIQNYGYTFGSGTRLTVV.

The V gene is TRBV5-1, the J gene TRBJ1-3; tentative D call: TRBD1 (6 bases). CDR1 SGHRS and CDR2 YFSETQ come from the germline V gene. CDR3 length: 16 residues. Trimming shortened V by 4 bases and J by 1 base, and 15 bases separated the two germline ends. CDR3 residues: CASSPQGTGSGNTIYF. The DNA of the CDR3 is TGCGCCAGCAGCCCCCAAGGTACAGGGTCTGGAAACACCATATATTTT.

In its sample, this clonotype was seen a few times. The chain couples TRBV6-1 to TRBJ1-2; 11 bases map to TRBD1. The J segment lost 5 bases and the V segment lost 3 bases, leaving 5 bases of the junction unmatched. This CDR3 contains 15 residues. From germline, CDR1 is MNHNS and CDR2 SASEGT. The CDR3: CASSDGQGAGYGYTF. Here the CDR3 DNA reads TGTGCCAGCAGTGACGGACAGGGGGCGGGTTATGGCTACACCTTC.